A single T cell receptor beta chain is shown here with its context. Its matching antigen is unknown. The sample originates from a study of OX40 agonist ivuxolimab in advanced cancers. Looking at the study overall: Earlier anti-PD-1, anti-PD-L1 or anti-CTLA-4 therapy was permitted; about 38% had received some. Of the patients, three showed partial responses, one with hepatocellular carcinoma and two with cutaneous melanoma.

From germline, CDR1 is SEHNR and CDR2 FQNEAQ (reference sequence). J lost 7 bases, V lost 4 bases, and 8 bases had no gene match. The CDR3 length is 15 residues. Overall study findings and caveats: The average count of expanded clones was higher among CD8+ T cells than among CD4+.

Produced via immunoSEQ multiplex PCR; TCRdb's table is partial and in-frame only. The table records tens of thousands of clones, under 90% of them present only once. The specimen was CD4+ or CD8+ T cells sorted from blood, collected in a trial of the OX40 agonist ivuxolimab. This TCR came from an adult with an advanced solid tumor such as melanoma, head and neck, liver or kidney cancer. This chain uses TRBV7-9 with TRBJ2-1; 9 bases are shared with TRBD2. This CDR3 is CASSSAGGPVNEQFF. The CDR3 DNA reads TGTGCCAGCAGCTCGGCGGGAGGGCCGGTAAATGAGCAGTTCTTC.